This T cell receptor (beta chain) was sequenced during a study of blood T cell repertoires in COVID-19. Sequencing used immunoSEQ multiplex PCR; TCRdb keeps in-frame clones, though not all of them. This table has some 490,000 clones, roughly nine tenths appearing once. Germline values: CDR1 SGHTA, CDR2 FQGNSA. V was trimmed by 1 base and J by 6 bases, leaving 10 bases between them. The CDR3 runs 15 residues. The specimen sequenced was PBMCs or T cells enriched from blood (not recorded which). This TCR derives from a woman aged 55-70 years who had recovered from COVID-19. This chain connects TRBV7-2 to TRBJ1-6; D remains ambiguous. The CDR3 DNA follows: TGTGCCAGCAGCTTAGGAGGCGGTTTTAATTCACCCCTCCACTTT. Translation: CASSLGGGFNSPLHF.